One and the same sample provided the 6 T cell receptor beta chains below, sequenced in a study of blood T cell repertoires in COVID-19. Sequencing used immunoSEQ multiplex PCR; TCRdb keeps in-frame clones, though not all of them. The sample shows about 140,000 clones, roughly 88% of them seen only once. Sequencing was done on a sample of peripheral blood. The source is a man in his 70s with acute or convalescent COVID-19.

This chain connects TRBV3-1 (or the pseudogene TRBV3-2) to TRBJ1-2; TRBD1 might be the D (6 bases). Trimming pared 0 bases from V and 3 bases from J, leaving 11 bases between. The germline CDR1 and CDR2 sequences are LGHDT and YNNKEL (reference sequence). The CDR3 sequence is 15 residues long. The CDR3 DNA follows: TGTGCCAGCAGCCAAGATCAACAGGGCCACTATGGCTACACCTTC. Amino acid sequence: CASSQDQQGHYGYTF.

The rearrangement uses TRBV27 and TRBJ2-5, with a possible D match to TRBD2 (5 bases). Germline loops: CDR1 MNHEY, CDR2 SMNVEV (reference sequence). Trimming took 5 bases from V and 7 from J, leaving 20 bases between them. The CDR3 covers 15 residues. In nucleotides, the CDR3 is TGTGCCAGCAGTCCCACAACGAGGGCCTTTGGGACCCAGTACTTC. It codes for CASSPTTRAFGTQYF.

This chain connects TRBV12-5 to TRBJ1-5; perhaps TRBD1 as D (5 bases). The CDR3 extends over 16 amino acids. Germline V lookup: CDR1 LGHNT, CDR2 FRNRAP. V was shortened by 0 bases and J by 10 bases, with 19 bases between the two germline ends. CDR3: CASGLVLSGGAGPQHF. CDR3 in DNA: TGTGCTAGTGGTTTGGTACTTTCTGGGGGAGCGGGACCCCAGCATTTT.

The chain joins TRBV5-5 to TRBJ1-3, with TRBD1 matching over 8 bases. The CDR3 covers 15 residues. Germline CDR1 SGHKS, CDR2 YYEKEE (reference sequence). V gave up 3 bases and J gave up 4 bases; unmatched junction bases: 6. CDR3 amino acids: CASSSWTGSGNTIYF. In DNA, the CDR3 is TGTGCCAGCAGCTCCTGGACAGGGTCCGGAAACACCATATATTTT. Full variable domain (rest looked up from reference TRBV5-5 and TRBJ1-3): DAGVTQSPTHLIKTRGQQVTLRCSPISGHKSVSWYQQVLGQGPQFIFQYYEKEERGRGNFPDRFSARQFPNYSSELNVNALLLGDSALYLCASSSWTGSGNTIYFGEGSWLTVV.

The chain uses TRBV20-1 and TRBJ2-7, with D perhaps matching TRBD1 or TRBD2 (6 bases each). Germline V gives CDR1 DFQATT, CDR2 SNEGSKA (reference sequence). The CDR3 sequence is 12 residues long. Trimming took 3 bases from V and 2 from J, leaving 8 bases between them. The CDR3 loop reads CSASGGPYEQYF. Written as DNA, the CDR3 is TGCAGTGCTAGTGGGGGGCCCTACGAGCAGTACTTC.

The V and J genes are TRBV2 and TRBJ1-1; D gene ambiguous. The CDR3 is 13 residues long. V was cut by 8 bases and J by 1 base, with 11 bases left in between. CDR1 and CDR2 from the germline V gene are SNHLY and FYNNEI. CDR3 protein: CASLRTENTEAFF. The CDR3 nucleotides are TGTGCCAGCTTGCGAACCGAGAACACTGAAGCTTTCTTT.